These 5 T cell receptor beta chains came from one sample sequenced in a study of T cells after posttransplantation cyclophosphamide. The naive gate required viable CD3+CD4+ or CD3+CD8+ cells with CCR7+CD45RA+CD45RO-CD95-CD27+CD28+ phenotype. Sequencing used immunoSEQ multiplex PCR; TCRdb keeps in-frame clones, though not all of them. Altogether fewer than 25,000 clones are present, 95% to 98% being singletons, with the ten largest covering roughly 0.13%. Sequenced material: naive CD4+ T cells sorted from PBMCs. The receptors here all came from a man between 50 and 59 years old in good health, CMV-negative, and a related stem cell transplant donor.

The chain carries TRBV10-3 and TRBJ2-7; 8 positions match TRBD1. Germline values: CDR1 ENHRY, CDR2 SYGVKD. The CDR3 is 16 amino acids. V was pared by 6 bases and J by 1 base, with 11 bases of the junction left unmatched. As DNA, the CDR3 is TGTGCCATCAGACCTGTTCCGGACAGGGAATCCTACGAGCAGTACTTC. Its translation is CAIRPVPDRESYEQYF.

V usage is TRBV19 and J usage is TRBJ1-2, with D uncertain. The V end lost 3 bases, the J end lost 3 bases, and 14 bases lay between the germline ends. Germline CDR1 is LNHDA and CDR2 is SQIVND (reference sequence). The CDR3 consists of 15 residues. This chain's CDR3 is CASSIITGRDYGYTF. CDR3 nucleotides: TGTGCCAGTAGTATTATTACCGGGCGGGACTATGGCTACACCTTC.

This chain links TRBV6-4 with TRBJ2-3; TRBD1 agrees at 8 bases. Germline loops: CDR1 MRHNA, CDR2 SNTAGT. The J segment lost 8 bases and the V segment lost 2 bases, leaving 12 bases of the junction unmatched. The CDR3 covers 16 residues. CDR3 DNA: TGTGCCAGCAGTGACGAAGCCGGACAGGGCAAGGCTACGCAGTATTTT. Amino acid sequence: CASSDEAGQGKATQYF.

The gene calls are TRBV9 and TRBJ2-1; 12 nucleotides agree with TRBD2. The trim removed 0 bases at V and 9 bases at J, leaving 7 bases unmatched. Germline CDR1 is SGDLS and CDR2 is YYNGEE. There are 16 residues in the CDR3. In DNA form, the CDR3 reads TGTGCCAGCAGCGTAGGGGCTAGCGGGGGGGCCCGTGAGCAGTTCTTC. It codes for CASSVGASGGAREQFF.

V gene TRBV19 combines with J gene TRBJ2-2, with 8 bases fitting TRBD1. Germline V lookup: CDR1 LNHDA, CDR2 SQIVND (reference sequence). The CDR3 is 16 amino acids. V lost 3 bases to trimming and J lost 0 bases; unmatched junction nucleotides: 3. CDR3 in amino acids: CASSMRGQANTGELFF. CDR3 in DNA: TGTGCCAGTAGTATGAGGGGACAGGCGAACACCGGGGAGCTGTTTTTT.